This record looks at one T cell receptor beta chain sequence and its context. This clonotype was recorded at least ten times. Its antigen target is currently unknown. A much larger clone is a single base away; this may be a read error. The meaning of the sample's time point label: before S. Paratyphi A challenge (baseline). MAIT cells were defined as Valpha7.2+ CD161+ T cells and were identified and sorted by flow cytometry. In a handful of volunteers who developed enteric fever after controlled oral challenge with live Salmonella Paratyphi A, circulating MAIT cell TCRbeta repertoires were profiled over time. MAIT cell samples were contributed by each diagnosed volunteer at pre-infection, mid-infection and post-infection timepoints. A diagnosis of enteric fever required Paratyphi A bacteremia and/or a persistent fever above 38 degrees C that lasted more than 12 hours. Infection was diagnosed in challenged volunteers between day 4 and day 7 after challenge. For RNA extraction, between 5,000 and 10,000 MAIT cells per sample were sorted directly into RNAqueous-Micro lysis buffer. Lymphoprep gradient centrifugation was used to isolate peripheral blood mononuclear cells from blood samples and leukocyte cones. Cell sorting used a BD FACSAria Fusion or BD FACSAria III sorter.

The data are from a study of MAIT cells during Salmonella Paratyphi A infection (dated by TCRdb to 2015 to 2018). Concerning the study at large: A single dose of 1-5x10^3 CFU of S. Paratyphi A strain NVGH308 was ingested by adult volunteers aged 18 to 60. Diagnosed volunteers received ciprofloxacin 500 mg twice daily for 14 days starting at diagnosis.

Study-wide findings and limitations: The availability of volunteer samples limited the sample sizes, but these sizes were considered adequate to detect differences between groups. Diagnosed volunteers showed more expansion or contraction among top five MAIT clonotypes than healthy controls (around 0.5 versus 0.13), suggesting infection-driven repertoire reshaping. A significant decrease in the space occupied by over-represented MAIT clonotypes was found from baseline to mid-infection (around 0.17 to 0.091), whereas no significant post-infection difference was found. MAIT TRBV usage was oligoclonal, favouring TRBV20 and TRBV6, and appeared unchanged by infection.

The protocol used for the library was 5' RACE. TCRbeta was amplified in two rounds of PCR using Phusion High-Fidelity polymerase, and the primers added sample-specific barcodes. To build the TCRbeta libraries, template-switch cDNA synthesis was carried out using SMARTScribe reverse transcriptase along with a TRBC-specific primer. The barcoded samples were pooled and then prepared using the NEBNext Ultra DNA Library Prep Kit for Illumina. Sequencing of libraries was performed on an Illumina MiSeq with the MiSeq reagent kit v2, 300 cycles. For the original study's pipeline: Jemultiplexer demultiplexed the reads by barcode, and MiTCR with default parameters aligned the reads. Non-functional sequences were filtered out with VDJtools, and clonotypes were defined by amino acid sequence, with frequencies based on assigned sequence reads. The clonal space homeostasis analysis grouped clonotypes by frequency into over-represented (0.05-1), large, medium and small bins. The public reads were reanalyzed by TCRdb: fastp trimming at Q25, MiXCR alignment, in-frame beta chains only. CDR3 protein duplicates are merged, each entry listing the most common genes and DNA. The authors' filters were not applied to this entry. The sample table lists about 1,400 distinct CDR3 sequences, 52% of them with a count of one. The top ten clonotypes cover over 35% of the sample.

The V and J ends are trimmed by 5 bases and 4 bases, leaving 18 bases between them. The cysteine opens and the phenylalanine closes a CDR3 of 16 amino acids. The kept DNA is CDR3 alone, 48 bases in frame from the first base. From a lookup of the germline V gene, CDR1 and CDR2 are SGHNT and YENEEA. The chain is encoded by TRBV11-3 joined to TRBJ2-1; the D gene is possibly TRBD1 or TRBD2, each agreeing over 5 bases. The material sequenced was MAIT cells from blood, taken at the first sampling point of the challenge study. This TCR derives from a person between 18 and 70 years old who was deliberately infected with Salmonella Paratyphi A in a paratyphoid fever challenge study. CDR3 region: CASSVQSLEGYNEQFF. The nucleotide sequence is TGTGCCAGCAGCGTACAAAGCTTAGAGGGGTACAATGAGCAGTTCTTC.